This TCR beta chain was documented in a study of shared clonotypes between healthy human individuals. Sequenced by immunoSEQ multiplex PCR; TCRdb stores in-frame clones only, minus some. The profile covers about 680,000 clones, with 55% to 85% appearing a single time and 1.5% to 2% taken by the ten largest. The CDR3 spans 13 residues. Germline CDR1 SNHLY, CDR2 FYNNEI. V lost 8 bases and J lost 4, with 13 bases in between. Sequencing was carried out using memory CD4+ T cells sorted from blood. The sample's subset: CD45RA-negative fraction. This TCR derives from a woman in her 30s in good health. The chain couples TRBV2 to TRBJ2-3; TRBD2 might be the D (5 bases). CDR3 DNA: TGTGCCAGCGGATGGCGGGTTTCAGATACGCAGTATTTT. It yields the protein CASGWRVSDTQYF.